This T cell receptor (beta chain) was sequenced in a study of control samples from healthy donors and cancer patients. Data came from immunoSEQ multiplex PCR; TCRdb stores just in-frame clones and leaves some out. The data show approximately 160,000 clones, about 90% seen once. Germline trimming cut 3 bases from V and 5 bases from J; bases unmatched to any gene: 8. CDR1 is MGHRA and CDR2 is YSYEKL in the germline V gene. The CDR3 has 16 residues. This clonotype was sampled from a woman aged 25 to 39 in good health. This rearrangement joins TRBV4-1 to TRBJ1-1; 11 bases are a match to TRBD1. The sequenced sample was blood. CDR3: CASSQQSGTGGTEAFF. CDR3 coding DNA: TGCGCCAGCAGCCAGCAATCCGGGACAGGGGGAACTGAAGCTTTCTTT.